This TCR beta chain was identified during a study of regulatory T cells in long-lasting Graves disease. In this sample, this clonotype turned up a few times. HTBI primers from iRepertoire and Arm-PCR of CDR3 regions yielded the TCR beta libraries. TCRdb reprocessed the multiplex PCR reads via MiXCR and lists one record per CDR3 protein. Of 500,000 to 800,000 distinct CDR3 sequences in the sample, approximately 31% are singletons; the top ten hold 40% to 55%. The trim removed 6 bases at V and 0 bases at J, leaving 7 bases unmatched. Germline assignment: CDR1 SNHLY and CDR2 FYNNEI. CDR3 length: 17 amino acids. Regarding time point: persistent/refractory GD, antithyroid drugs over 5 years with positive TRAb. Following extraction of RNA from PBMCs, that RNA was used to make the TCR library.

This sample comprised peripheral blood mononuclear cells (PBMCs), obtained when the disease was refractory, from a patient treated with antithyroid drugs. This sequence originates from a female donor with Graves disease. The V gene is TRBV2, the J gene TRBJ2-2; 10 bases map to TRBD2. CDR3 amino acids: CASSPGLASANTGELFF. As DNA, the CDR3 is TGTGCCAGCAGCCCGGGACTAGCGAGCGCGAACACCGGGGAGCTGTTTTTT.